This paragraph covers one T cell receptor (beta chain) sequence. The data stem from a study of T cell repertoires in aging, cancer and after chemotherapy. CDR1 is MNHNS and CDR2 is SASEGT in the germline V gene. The germline V and J ends were trimmed by 7 bases and 6 bases, with 22 bases remaining between them. The CDR3 has 16 amino acids. Multiplex touch-down PCR with TRB-A/B primers amplified rearranged V-D-J TRB sequences. One entry per CDR3 protein results from TCRdb running MiXCR on the multiplex PCR reads. The sample has thousands of distinct CDR3 sequences; about 50% are singletons. TCR beta rearrangements were amplified from peripheral blood genomic DNA.

The TCR originated in a human donor with a solid tumor. The rearrangement joins TRBV6-1 to TRBJ2-1; perhaps D is TRBD1 or TRBD2 (5 bases each). The sequenced sample consisted of blood. The CDR3 is CASTPFGTDRTNEQFF. The CDR3 nucleotides are TGTGCCAGCACCCCTTTCGGGACCGACCGAACCAATGAGCAGTTCTTC.